This paragraph covers one T cell receptor (beta chain) sequence. What it binds is not known. Different DNA sequences within this sample yield the same CDR3. Deep-level assay runs were performed. Each PCR replicate run on unsorted PBMC took in roughly 0.3 ug DNA, tens of thousands of T cell genomes. Generated by immunoSEQ multiplex PCR, the TCRdb table keeps only in-frame clones and is missing some. The sample carries around 480,000 clones, over 60% recorded once. This CDR3 region has 15 residues. The germline CDR1 and CDR2 sequences are LNHDA and SQIVND (reference sequence). V lost 3 bases, J lost 4 bases, and 4 bases stayed unmatched. This sample stems from a study of shared clonotypes between healthy human individuals. Whole-study findings and limits: Sequencing depth was expected to affect clonotype sharing among donors. Represented diversity (both genetic and exposure-history) was limited by the small number of donors.

Specimen: PBMCs. This rearrangement joins TRBV19 to TRBJ2-1; 9 positions match TRBD2. This sequence was found in a woman in her thirties or forties in good health. Some clones in this sample may be carry-over from other donors' samples. The CDR3 protein is CASSISSGTYNEQFF. CDR3 bases: TGTGCCAGTAGTATTTCTAGCGGGACTTACAATGAGCAGTTCTTC.